The rows below give T cell receptor beta chains drawn from one sample of a study of cytomegalovirus exposure and HLA in healthy donors. Some clones are missing from TCRdb's copy, which holds only in-frame ones; the method was immunoSEQ multiplex PCR. The sample includes about 180,000 clones, roughly 79% seen only once; the top ten take 1.3%. Input material: PBMCs. These receptors were taken from a man aged 25-40 years in good health and CMV-seronegative. Each CDR3 is given with its conserved first and last residue. A D gene is named only where the DNA matches it firmly. The size field is filled for only some rows; it gives once, few, many or a size class.

length: 14
D: -
J: TRBJ1-4
size: few
V: TRBV5-1
CDR3: CASSSRELNEKLFF
DNA: TGCGCCAGCAGCTCCCGGGAGCTTAATGAAAAACTGTTTTTT

length: 16
D: -
J: TRBJ2-1
size: -
V: TRBV9
CDR3: CASSVYGGASRNEQFF
DNA: TGTGCCAGCAGCGTATATGGGGGGGCCAGTAGGAATGAGCAGTTCTTC

length: 17
D: TRBD1
J: TRBJ2-3
size: -
V: TRBV28
CDR3: CASSLPGTGTGTDTQYF
DNA: TGTGCCAGCAGTTTGCCCGGGACAGGGACTGGCACAGATACGCAGTATTTT

length: 19
D: TRBD1
J: TRBJ1-4
size: -
V: TRBV11-2
CDR3: CASSPGQGGFGRTNEKLFF
DNA: TGTGCCAGCAGCCCGGGACAGGGGGGCTTCGGGAGAACTAATGAAAAACTGTTTTTT

length: 13
D: -
J: TRBJ1-1
size: -
V: TRBV5-5
CDR3: CASSLFPDTEAFF
DNA: TGTGCCAGCAGCTTATTCCCGGACACTGAAGCTTTCTTT

length: 12
D: -
J: TRBJ2-1
size: few
V: TRBV19
CDR3: CASRGGGNEQFF
DNA: TGTGCCAGTAGGGGAGGGGGAAATGAGCAGTTCTTC

length: 12
D: -
J: TRBJ2-5
size: -
V: TRBV10-3
CDR3: CAISDNEETQYF
DNA: TGTGCCATCAGTGATAATGAGGAGACCCAGTACTTC

length: 11
D: -
J: TRBJ2-5
size: few
V: TRBV6-6
CDR3: CASSLQETQYF
DNA: TGTGCCAGCAGTTTACAAGAGACCCAGTACTTC

length: 15
D: -
J: TRBJ1-1
size: -
V: TRBV28
CDR3: CASTNTLGLNTEAFF
DNA: TGTGCCAGCACCAATACCCTGGGCTTGAACACTGAAGCTTTCTTT

length: 15
D: TRBD1
J: TRBJ1-2
size: -
V: TRBV2
CDR3: CASRASTGGDYGYTF
DNA: TGTGCCAGCAGGGCCTCGACAGGGGGAGACTATGGCTACACCTTC

length: 13
D: -
J: TRBJ1-4
size: -
V: TRBV4-3
CDR3: CASSQDLEAGLFF
DNA: TGCGCCAGCAGCCAAGATCTGGAGGCGGGGCTGTTTTTT

length: 16
D: TRBD1
J: TRBJ2-7
size: -
V: TRBV6-5
CDR3: CASSLIGQGLSYEQYF
DNA: TGTGCCAGCAGTTTGATCGGACAGGGCCTCTCCTACGAGCAGTACTTC

length: 15
D: -
J: TRBJ2-1
size: -
V: TRBV27
CDR3: CASSSYGLSNNEQFF
DNA: TGTGCCAGCAGTTCCTATGGACTTTCTAACAATGAGCAGTTCTTC

length: 17
D: TRBD1
J: TRBJ1-2
size: -
V: TRBV4-3
CDR3: CASSHRGGTGANYGYTF
DNA: TGCGCCAGCAGCCATAGAGGTGGGACAGGCGCTAACTATGGCTACACCTTC

length: 14
D: -
J: TRBJ2-7
size: -
V: TRBV6-5
CDR3: CASSYSRDSYEQYF
DNA: TGTGCCAGCAGTTACAGCAGGGACTCCTACGAGCAGTACTTC

length: 15
D: -
J: TRBJ2-6
size: -
V: TRBV28
CDR3: CASSHRRGGANVLTF
DNA: TGTGCCAGCAGTCATAGGAGGGGTGGGGCCAACGTCCTGACTTTC

length: 17
D: -
J: TRBJ2-1
size: -
V: TRBV7-2
CDR3: CASSFDPWDTYYNEQFF
DNA: TGTGCCAGCAGCTTCGACCCTTGGGACACCTATTACAATGAGCAGTTCTTC

length: 14
D: -
J: TRBJ1-1
size: -
V: TRBV11-3
CDR3: CASSLGHANTEAFF
DNA: TGTGCCAGCAGCTTAGGACACGCGAACACTGAAGCTTTCTTT

length: 13
D: -
J: TRBJ1-2
size: -
V: TRBV6-6
CDR3: CASITRENYGYTF
DNA: TGTGCCAGCATCACTAGGGAGAACTATGGCTACACCTTC

length: 15
D: -
J: TRBJ1-5
size: -
V: TRBV18
CDR3: CASSQVENLNQPQHF
DNA: TGTGCCAGCTCACAAGTGGAGAATTTAAATCAGCCCCAGCATTTT

length: 13
D: -
J: TRBJ1-2
size: once
V: TRBV30
CDR3: CAWSVRVDVFYTF
DNA: TGTGCCTGGAGTGTCCGGGTTGATGTTTTCTACACCTTC

length: 14
D: -
J: TRBJ1-5
size: -
V: TRBV19
CDR3: CASSIQTGNQPQHF
DNA: TGTGCCAGTAGTATACAGACAGGCAATCAGCCCCAGCATTTT